The TCR beta chain under discussion was sequenced for a study of blood T cells in healthy people across ages. Whole-study context: Template switching picked up about one barcoded beta molecule for each two T cells.

CDR1 SGHAT and CDR2 FQNNGV come from the germline V gene. V trimming: 5 bases; J trimming: 4 bases; junction bases outside the gene matches: 12. The length of the CDR3 is 17 residues. Notes on the study in general: Higher diversity, along with more naive CD4+ cells, distinguished long-lived donors from aged donors.

This clonotype came up a few times. The target antigen is unknown. The authors ran a second PCR of roughly 6 to 12 cycles using a sample-barcoded 5' primer and a J-beta primer mix. The authors tagged each cDNA molecule using a template-switch adaptor with 12 random nucleotides. Samples each returned at least 2.5 million CDR3-containing paired-end reads. TCRdb re-called the 5' RACE reads through MiXCR, storing one row per CDR3 protein. The table includes roughly 1.4 million distinct CDR3 sequences, approximately 59% detected once. This clonotype originated in a man aged 18 to 35 in good health. The sequencing sample was made of blood. This chain joins TRBV11-2 and TRBJ2-3; TRBD2 matches 10 bases. The CDR3 reads CASSIRGLAGASDTQYF. CDR3 bases: TGTGCCAGCAGCATAAGAGGTCTAGCGGGGGCCTCAGATACGCAGTATTTT. Variable domain in full (rest from reference TRBV11-2 and TRBJ2-3): EAGVAQSPRYKIIEKRQSVAFWCNPISGHATLYWYQQILGQGPKLLIQFQNNGVVDDSQLPKDRFSAERLKGVDSTLKIQPAKLEDSAVYLCASSIRGLAGASDTQYFGPGTRLTVL.